This TCR beta chain was identified during a study of cytomegalovirus exposure and HLA in healthy donors. Study-level points and caveats: Previously analyzed data showed that most TCR beta V segments were productive at a frequency of about 87% or about 30%. Sequencing probably produced one cluster of sequence variants that were highly shared.

Researchers ran the PCR with 60 Vbeta and 13 Jbeta primers. TCRdb's table, derived via immunoSEQ multiplex PCR, lists solely in-frame clones and lacks some. The table has roughly 250,000 clones, around 66% seen once. Remarks on this clone: The antigen is unknown.

This clonotype originated in a female donor in good health and CMV-seronegative. Sequenced: PBMCs.

CDR3 DNA: TGTGCCAGCAGCGTAGTGATGGGCTCCTATGGCTACACCTTC. Translating gives CASSVVMGSYGYTF. The V call is TRBV9, the J call TRBJ1-2; unclear D gene. Per the germline V gene, CDR1 is SGDLS and CDR2 is YYNGEE. There are 14 residues in the CDR3. V was cut by 0 bases and J by 4 bases, with 10 bases left in between.